The 27 T cell receptor beta chains in this list originate from one sample, sequenced in a study of Ad26.COV2.S vaccination and SARS-CoV-2 variants. Treatment described: 19 received Ad26.COV2.S at low or high dose, single or two shots; about five received placebo; per-sample allocation not given. Day 63 following the first vaccine or placebo injection was when the samples were taken. The method was immunoSEQ multiplex PCR; TCRdb's version includes in-frame clones alone and lacks a portion of them. This table holds about 350,000 clones, around 89% found once. Sequencing used peripheral blood, obtained in a trial of Ad26.COV2.S vaccine versus placebo. All receptors derive from a person aged 18-65 years who received the Ad26.COV2.S COVID-19 vaccine or a placebo.

This chain joins TRBV15 and TRBJ2-1; 9 bases map to TRBD1. The J segment lost 4 bases and the V segment lost 5 bases, leaving 3 bases of the junction unmatched. Germline V gene data show CDR1 as LNHNV and CDR2 as YYDKDF (reference sequence). CDR3 length: 14 residues. The DNA for the CDR3 is TGTGCCACCAGCGCCGGGACAGGGTACAATGAGCAGTTCTTC. Encoded protein: CATSAGTGYNEQFF.

V usage is TRBV6-1 and J usage is TRBJ2-7; TRBD2 matches 13 bases. V trimming: 2 bases; J trimming: 0 bases; junction bases outside the gene matches: 4. This CDR3 has 17 amino acids. Germline assignment: CDR1 MNHNS and CDR2 SASEGT. The CDR3 sequence is CASSEPGLAGDSYEQYF. CDR3 sequence (DNA): TGTGCCAGCAGTGAACCTGGACTAGCGGGAGACTCCTACGAGCAGTACTTC.

The chain recombines TRBV28 with TRBJ2-7; D might be TRBD2 (5 bases). The CDR3 sequence is 13 residues long. Germline CDR1 is MDHEN and CDR2 is SYDVKM. The ends were cut back, 7 bases at V and 5 bases at J, with 15 bases in the middle. The CDR3 nucleotides read TGTGCCAGCAATGGCGGAGCGGAAAACGAGCAGTACTTC. As protein: CASNGGAENEQYF.

There are a few counts of this clone. The chain combines TRBV4-1 with TRBJ1-1; tentatively, D is TRBD1 (5 bases). Germline CDR1 reads MGHRA; CDR2 reads YSYEKL. This CDR3 has 17 residues. Trimming shortened V by 0 bases and J by 4 bases, and 18 bases separated the two germline ends. CDR3 DNA sequence: TGCGCCAGCAGCCAAGACATGCGGGGCGGACGTCCCACTGAAGCTTTCTTT. Amino acid sequence: CASSQDMRGGRPTEAFF.

The genes are TRBV5-4 and TRBJ2-3; D perhaps matches TRBD2 (6 bases). Germline V gives CDR1 SGHNT, CDR2 YYREEE (reference sequence). Trimming took off 3 bases at V and 3 bases at J, with 20 bases between the two ends. The CDR3 loop spans 17 amino acids. Here the CDR3 reads CASSSGLGSGGTDTQYF. The CDR3 DNA sequence: TGTGCCAGCAGCTCGGGACTGGGTTCGGGCGGGACAGATACGCAGTATTTT.

The CDR3: CASSLGGQLNTEAFF. The CDR3 DNA reads TGTGCCAGCAGCTTAGGAGGACAGCTGAACACTGAAGCTTTCTTT. The gene calls are TRBV7-3 and TRBJ1-1; weak D call: TRBD1 (6 bases). CDR3 length: 15 amino acids. Per the germline V gene, CDR1 is SGHTA and CDR2 is FQGTGA. Between the trimmed V and J ends, which lost 2 bases and 0 bases, there was a span of 10 bases.

This clone appeared once. The rearrangement joins TRBV3-1 (or the pseudogene TRBV3-2) to TRBJ1-6; D gene ambiguous. Trimming cost V 4 bases and J 13 bases, with 11 bases left between them. CDR3 length: 12 residues. CDR1 is LGHDT, CDR2 YNNKEL, per germline (reference sequence). CDR3 DNA: TGTGCCAGCAGCCCCGGACTCCGGCCCCTCCACTTT. As protein: CASSPGLRPLHF.

The chain has TRBV12-3 or TRBV12-4 and TRBJ2-5; D not resolved. The CDR3 contains 13 residues. V lost 3 bases and J lost 4, with 9 bases in between. CDR3 in DNA: TGTGCCAGCAGTTTCCCCCCCGGAGAGACCCAGTACTTC. It translates to CASSFPPGETQYF.

The rearrangement joins TRBV28 to TRBJ2-2; 14 bases map to TRBD2. CDR1 and CDR2 from the germline V gene are MDHEN and SYDVKM. The CDR3 extends over 17 amino acids. The J segment lost 7 bases and the V segment lost 4 bases, leaving 8 bases of the junction unmatched. The CDR3 loop is CASSSPGLAGEGGELFF. The DNA for the CDR3 is TGTGCCAGCAGTTCCCCGGGACTAGCGGGAGAGGGCGGGGAGCTGTTTTTT. Looking up the rest from reference TRBV28 and TRBJ2-2 gives the full variable domain: DVKVTQSSRYLVKRTGEKVFLECVQDMDHENMFWYRQDPGLGLRLIYFSYDVKMKEKGDIPEGYSVSREKKERFSLILESASTNQTSMYLCASSSPGLAGEGGELFFGEGSRLTVL.

This rearrangement joins TRBV27 to TRBJ1-6, with TRBD1 identical over 8 bases. Germline V gene sequence: CDR1 MNHEY, CDR2 SMNVEV (reference sequence). The CDR3 has 17 amino acids. Unmatched junction bases numbered 6, after V lost 5 bases and J lost 0 bases. CDR3 loop: CASSPGTGSSYNSPLHF. DNA of the CDR3: TGTGCCAGCAGTCCAGGGACAGGAAGCTCCTATAATTCACCCCTCCACTTT.

A word on this clone: Other DNA sequences in this specimen translate into the identical CDR3. CDR3 amino acids: CASSPPGGSGNTIYF. CDR3 DNA sequence: TGTGCCAGCTCACCGCCCGGGGGCTCTGGAAACACCATATATTTT. The chain carries TRBV18 and TRBJ1-3, with TRBD1 as a possible D gene (5 bases). Trimming removed 3 bases at V and 0 bases at J, with 9 bases between. CDR3 length equals 15 residues. The germline CDR1 and CDR2 sequences are KGHSH and LQKENI.

The J gene is TRBJ2-5, the V gene TRBV10-2, with TRBD1 matching 8 bases. CDR1 and CDR2 (germline): WSHSY, SAAADI. V lost 6 bases, J lost 4 bases, and 1 base stayed unmatched. The CDR3 spans 12 residues. This CDR3 reads CASRDRGETQYF. DNA for the CDR3: TGCGCCAGCAGAGACAGGGGAGAGACCCAGTACTTC.

The chain joins TRBV3-1 (or the pseudogene TRBV3-2) to TRBJ1-3; D gene ambiguous. Trimming stripped 4 bases from V and 0 bases from J, with 10 bases between. This CDR3 has 15 amino acids. The V gene's germline CDR1 is LGHDT and CDR2 YNNKEL (reference sequence). The DNA of the CDR3 is TGTGCCAGCAGCCCGACCAGGATCTCTGGAAACACCATATATTTT. Translation: CASSPTRISGNTIYF.

The rearrangement links TRBV7-8 to TRBJ2-7, with D possibly being TRBD2 (5 bases). Trimming removed 5 bases from V and 2 bases from J, with 13 bases in between. Germline V gene sequence: CDR1 SGHVS, CDR2 FQNEAQ. The CDR3 contains 14 residues. The CDR3 DNA sequence: TGTGCCAGCAGCCCTATGCCGGGGACCTACGAGCAGTACTTC. It translates to CASSPMPGTYEQYF.

This chain uses TRBV6-1 with TRBJ1-4; weak D call: TRBD1 (5 bases). This CDR3 spans 16 amino acids. Germline CDR1 is MNHNS and CDR2 is SASEGT. Trimming took off 4 bases at V and 6 bases at J, with 18 bases between the two ends. The DNA for the CDR3 is TGTGCCAGCAGTGGAGATTGGGGGACTGAGTATGAAAAACTGTTTTTT. The encoded protein is CASSGDWGTEYEKLFF.

For this clone: The junction and the germline gene differ at one end; a read error may be behind it. This rearrangement joins TRBV30 to TRBJ1-2, with TRBD1 matching over 8 bases. Per germline, CDR1 GTSNPN and CDR2 SVGIG (reference sequence). The CDR3 has 10 amino acids. CDR3 residues: CVWDRRALTF. For the CDR3, the DNA is TGTGTCTGGGACAGGCGCGCGCTCACCTTC.

The CDR3 reads CASSVEQRDPYNEQFF. Here the CDR3 DNA reads TGTGCCAGCAGCGTAGAACAGCGGGACCCCTACAATGAGCAGTTCTTC. The genes are TRBV9 and TRBJ2-1, with TRBD2 identical over 7 bases. Trimming removed 0 bases from V and 2 bases from J; junction bases left unmatched: 5. CDR1 is SGDLS, CDR2 YYNGEE, per germline. This CDR3 region has 16 residues.

The genes are TRBV4-2 and TRBJ2-2; 13 bases are a match to TRBD2. V shed 4 bases, J shed 3 bases, and the junction held 5 bases outside the gene matches. CDR1 and CDR2 from the germline V gene are LGHNA and YNFKEQ. The CDR3 consists of 17 residues. The CDR3 nucleotides read TGTGCCAGCAGCCGGAAACTAGCGGGAGGGGACACCGGGGAGCTGTTTTTT. It specifies CASSRKLAGGDTGELFF.

The chain couples TRBV28 to TRBJ1-2; 7 positions agree with TRBD1. Germline values: CDR1 MDHEN, CDR2 SYDVKM. Trimming took 5 bases from V and 6 from J; bases not matched to a gene: 3. The CDR3 runs to 12 residues. As DNA, the CDR3 is TGTGCCAGCAGTACAGGGGACGATGGCTACACCTTC. This sequence encodes CASSTGDDGYTF.

This chain links TRBV2 with TRBJ1-5; 7 bases fit TRBD1. The germline V gene encodes CDR1 SNHLY and CDR2 FYNNEI. The CDR3 is 17 residues long. With V trimmed by 3 bases and J by 0 bases, 8 bases remained unmatched. The CDR3 DNA follows: TGTGCCAGCAGTGAGGGCAGGGGGAAGGGTAGCAATCAGCCCCAGCATTTT. This encodes CASSEGRGKGSNQPQHF.

In its sample, this clone was seen a few times. This rearrangement joins TRBV27 to TRBJ2-2; no clear D gene. Trimming shortened V by 0 bases and J by 6 bases, and 5 bases separated the two germline ends. The V gene's germline CDR1 is MNHEY and CDR2 SMNVEV (reference sequence). This CDR3 region has 13 residues. As DNA, the CDR3 is TGTGCCAGCAGTTTATCGATTCCCGGGGAGCTGTTTTTT. Translated, it gives CASSLSIPGELFF.

Of note for this clone: One end of the junction fails to match germline, which may point to a read error. The chain joins TRBV7-7 to TRBJ2-5, with D possibly being TRBD2 (6 bases). There are 15 residues in the CDR3. Per germline, CDR1 SSHAT and CDR2 FNYEAQ (reference sequence). DNA for the CDR3: TGTGCTAGCAGCTTAGAGGCGGGATACCAAGAGACCCAGTACTTC. Translating it yields CASSLEAGYQETQYF.

V and J are TRBV5-1 and TRBJ2-2, with unresolved D. Germline-derived CDR1 and CDR2 are SGHRS and YFSETQ. Trimming stripped 0 bases from V and 8 bases from J, with 8 bases between. This CDR3 spans 13 amino acids. CDR3 DNA: TGCGCCAGCAGCTTGGGGGCGAGGGGGGAGCTGTTTTTT. Residues: CASSLGARGELFF.

This rearrangement joins TRBV6-2 or TRBV6-3 to TRBJ1-3; D is ambiguous. V was pared by 3 bases and J by 2 bases, with 8 bases between. The germline gives CDR1 MNHEY, CDR2 SVGEGT. The CDR3 extends over 14 amino acids. This CDR3 is CASSYPGTGNTIYF. The DNA of the CDR3 is TGTGCCAGCAGTTATCCCGGGACTGGAAACACCATATATTTT.

The chain carries TRBV7-9 and TRBJ1-1; no definite D call. Per the germline V gene, CDR1 is SEHNR and CDR2 is FQNEAQ (reference sequence). V dropped 2 bases and J dropped 7 bases, with 14 bases sitting between them. This CDR3 is built from 14 residues. The CDR3 DNA is TGTGCCAGCAGCTTAATGTCAGGTTTCGTTGAAGCTTTCTTT. It is translated as CASSLMSGFVEAFF. The variable domain in full, completed from reference TRBV7-9 and TRBJ1-1, reads DTGVSQNPRHKITKRGQNVTFRCDPISEHNRLYWYRQTLGQGPEFLTYFQNEAQLEKSRLLSDRFSAERPKGSFSTLEIQRTEQGDSAMYLCASSLMSGFVEAFFGQGTRLTVV.

The chain employs TRBV6-5 and TRBJ2-7, with 13 nucleotides matching TRBD2. The CDR3 spans 15 residues. The ends lost 3 bases at V and 6 bases at J; junction bases unmatched: 5. Germline CDR1 is MNHEY and CDR2 is SVGAGI. In DNA, the CDR3 is TGTGCCAGCAGTTATCAGACTAGCGGGAGGTTCGAGCAGTACTTC. Residues: CASSYQTSGRFEQYF.

This clone was seen once. V gene TRBV10-3 combines with J gene TRBJ2-7; tentative D call: TRBD2 (6 bases). There are 13 residues in the CDR3. The V end lost 2 bases, the J end lost 4 bases, and 9 bases lay between the germline ends. Per germline, CDR1 ENHRY and CDR2 SYGVKD. The CDR3 nucleotides read TGTGCCATCAGTGAGGGAGGGCCGTACGAGCAGTACTTC. This gives the protein CAISEGGPYEQYF.